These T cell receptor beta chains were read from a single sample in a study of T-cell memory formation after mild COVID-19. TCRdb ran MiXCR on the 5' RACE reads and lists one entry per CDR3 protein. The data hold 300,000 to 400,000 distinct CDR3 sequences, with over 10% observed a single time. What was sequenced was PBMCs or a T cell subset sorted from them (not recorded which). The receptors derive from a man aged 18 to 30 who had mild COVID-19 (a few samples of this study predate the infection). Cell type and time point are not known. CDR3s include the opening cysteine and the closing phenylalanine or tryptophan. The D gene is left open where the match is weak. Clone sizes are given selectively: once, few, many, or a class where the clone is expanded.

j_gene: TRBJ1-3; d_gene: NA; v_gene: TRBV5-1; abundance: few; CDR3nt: TGCGCCAGCAGCTTGGTTCCCGGAAACACCATATATTTT; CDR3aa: CASSLVPGNTIYF
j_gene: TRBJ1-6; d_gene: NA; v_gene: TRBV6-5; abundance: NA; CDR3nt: TGTGCCAGCAGTAAACAGGGTTTAATCGAGAAGTCACCACTCCACTTT; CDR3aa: CASSKQGLIEKSPLHF
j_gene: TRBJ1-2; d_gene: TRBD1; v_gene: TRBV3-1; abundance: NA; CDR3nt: TGTGCCAGCAGGAGGACAGGGGGCGGCTACACCTTC; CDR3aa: CASRRTGGGYTF
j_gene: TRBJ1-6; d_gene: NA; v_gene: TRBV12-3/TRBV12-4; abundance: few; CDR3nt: TGTGCCAGCAGTTTAACCACCAATTCACCCCTCCACTTT; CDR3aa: CASSLTTNSPLHF
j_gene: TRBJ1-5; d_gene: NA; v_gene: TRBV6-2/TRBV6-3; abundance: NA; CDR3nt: TGTGCCAGCAGTCCCCGTAGGGGGGCGGTCACGATTCTTAGCAATCAGCCCCAGCATTTT; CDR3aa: CASSPRRGAVTILSNQPQHF
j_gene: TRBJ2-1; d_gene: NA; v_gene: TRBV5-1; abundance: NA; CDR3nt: TGCGCCAGCAGCTTGGCCGGCGGGGACAGATACAATGAGCAGTTCTTC; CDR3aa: CASSLAGGDRYNEQFF
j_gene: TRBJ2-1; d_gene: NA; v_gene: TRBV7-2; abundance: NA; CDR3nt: TGTGCCAGCAGCTTAGCGGGACCGGCCTCCAATGAGCAGTTCTTC; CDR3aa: CASSLAGPASNEQFF
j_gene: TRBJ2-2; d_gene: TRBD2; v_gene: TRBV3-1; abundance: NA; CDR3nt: TGTGCCAGCAGCCTCCGCGGGGGGGCACTCACCGGGGAGCTGTTTTTT; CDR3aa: CASSLRGGALTGELFF
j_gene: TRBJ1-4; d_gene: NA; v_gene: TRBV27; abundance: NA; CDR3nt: TGTGCCAGCTCCAGGCTTGGGCCTAATGAAAAACTGTTTTTT; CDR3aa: CASSRLGPNEKLFF
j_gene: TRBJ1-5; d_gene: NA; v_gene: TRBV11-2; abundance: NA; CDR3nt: TGTGCCAGCAGCTTAACAGCTCGACAGCCCCAGCATTTT; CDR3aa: CASSLTARQPQHF
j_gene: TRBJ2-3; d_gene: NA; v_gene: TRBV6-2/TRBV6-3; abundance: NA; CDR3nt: TGTGCCAGCAGTTACTTGGCTAGTCGCGCAGATACGCAGTATTTT; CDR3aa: CASSYLASRADTQYF